In this sample, the clone carrying this TCR beta chain turned up a few times. As yet, its antigen is unknown. The data originate from a study of CD8 T cells in ankylosing spondylitis. Whole-study findings and limits: Previously reported in reactive arthritis synovial fluid and blood were some of the motif variants. Ankylosing spondylitis blood seemed to carry a telltale TCR beta motif made of about 8 highly homologous variants.

There are 16 residues in the CDR3. Deletions cut 1 base from V and 3 bases from J, with 13 bases between. Germline CDR1 and CDR2: MDHEN and SYDVKM. Quantitative barcoded 5'-RACE was used to prepare TCR beta libraries. A single record per CDR3 protein comes from TCRdb applying MiXCR to the 5' RACE reads. Of some 140,000 distinct CDR3 sequences listed, roughly 15% were seen once; the top ten hold roughly 30%. The rearrangement joins TRBV28 to TRBJ2-1, with D maybe TRBD2 (5 bases). Sequences were obtained from blood, either unsorted or a sorted T cell fraction (not recorded which). This clonotype originated in a male donor with ankylosing spondylitis. CDR3 nucleotide sequence: TGTGCCAGCAGTTTATACAAACTAGTTATCTACAATGAGCAGTTCTTC. Its translation is CASSLYKLVIYNEQFF.